This entry concerns a single T cell receptor (beta chain). These data belong to a study of blood T cell repertoires in COVID-19. About the study: There were acute and convalescent COVID-19 samples, and they came from the United States, Italy and Spain.

Sequencing was performed with immunoSEQ multiplex PCR; in TCRdb, only in-frame clones are kept and a portion is missing. The sample shows 15,000 to 20,000 clones, 70% to 90% of them seen only once. V lost 3 bases to trimming and J lost 4 bases; unmatched junction nucleotides: 7. The CDR3 extends over 15 amino acids. From germline, CDR1 is SGHAT and CDR2 FQDESV (reference sequence). The J gene is TRBJ2-5, the V gene TRBV11-1; 8 positions match TRBD1. Sequenced: peripheral blood. The receptor was isolated from an older man with acute or convalescent COVID-19. CDR3 region: CASSFVTGARETQYF. The CDR3 nucleotides are TGTGCCAGCAGCTTCGTGACAGGGGCCAGAGAGACCCAGTACTTC. The full variable domain, completed using reference TRBV11-1 and TRBJ2-5, is EAEVAQSPRYKITEKSQAVAFWCDPISGHATLYWYRQILGQGPELLVQFQDESVVDDSQLPKDRFSAERLKGVDSTLKIQPAELGDSAMYLCASSFVTGARETQYFGPGTRLLVL.